These T cell receptor beta chains were read from a single sample in a study of blood T cell repertoires in COVID-19. Data came from immunoSEQ multiplex PCR; TCRdb stores just in-frame clones and leaves some out. The sample lists 340,000 or so clones, about 86% occurring once. The sample consisted of peripheral blood. These receptors were obtained from a man younger than 40 with active or convalescent COVID-19. CDR3s include the opening cysteine and the closing phenylalanine or tryptophan. The D gene is left open where the match is weak.

j_call: TRBJ1-5
v_call: TRBV6-1
d_call: TRBD1
cdr3_length: 13
cdr3_aa: CASNPDRNQPQHF

j_call: TRBJ2-1
v_call: TRBV7-3
d_call: TRBD2
cdr3_length: 17
cdr3_aa: CASSQGLAGPSYNEQFF

j_call: TRBJ1-6
v_call: TRBV6-6
d_call: .
cdr3_length: 16
cdr3_aa: CASSYSTGSYNSPLHF

j_call: TRBJ2-7
v_call: TRBV5-1
d_call: .
cdr3_length: 13
cdr3_aa: CASSADSSYEQYF

j_call: TRBJ2-7
v_call: TRBV7-2
d_call: .
cdr3_length: 16
cdr3_aa: CASSLSSGLLSYEQYF

j_call: TRBJ2-7
v_call: TRBV3-1/TRBV3-2
d_call: .
cdr3_length: 14
cdr3_aa: CASSQEGVTYEQYF

j_call: TRBJ2-1
v_call: TRBV14
d_call: TRBD2
cdr3_length: 15
cdr3_aa: CASSQGRGGGNEQFF

j_call: TRBJ2-3
v_call: TRBV4-1
d_call: TRBD2
cdr3_length: 18
cdr3_aa: CASSQVLWAGASTDTQYF

j_call: TRBJ1-1
v_call: TRBV18
d_call: TRBD1
cdr3_length: 15
cdr3_aa: CASSPRTGGMTEAFF

j_call: TRBJ1-1
v_call: TRBV4-1
d_call: .
cdr3_length: 15
cdr3_aa: CASSPIWGTGTEAFF

j_call: TRBJ2-7
v_call: TRBV25-1
d_call: .
cdr3_length: 14
cdr3_aa: CASSPVGGIYEQYF

j_call: TRBJ1-3
v_call: TRBV9
d_call: .
cdr3_length: 14
cdr3_aa: CASSRRHTGNTIYF